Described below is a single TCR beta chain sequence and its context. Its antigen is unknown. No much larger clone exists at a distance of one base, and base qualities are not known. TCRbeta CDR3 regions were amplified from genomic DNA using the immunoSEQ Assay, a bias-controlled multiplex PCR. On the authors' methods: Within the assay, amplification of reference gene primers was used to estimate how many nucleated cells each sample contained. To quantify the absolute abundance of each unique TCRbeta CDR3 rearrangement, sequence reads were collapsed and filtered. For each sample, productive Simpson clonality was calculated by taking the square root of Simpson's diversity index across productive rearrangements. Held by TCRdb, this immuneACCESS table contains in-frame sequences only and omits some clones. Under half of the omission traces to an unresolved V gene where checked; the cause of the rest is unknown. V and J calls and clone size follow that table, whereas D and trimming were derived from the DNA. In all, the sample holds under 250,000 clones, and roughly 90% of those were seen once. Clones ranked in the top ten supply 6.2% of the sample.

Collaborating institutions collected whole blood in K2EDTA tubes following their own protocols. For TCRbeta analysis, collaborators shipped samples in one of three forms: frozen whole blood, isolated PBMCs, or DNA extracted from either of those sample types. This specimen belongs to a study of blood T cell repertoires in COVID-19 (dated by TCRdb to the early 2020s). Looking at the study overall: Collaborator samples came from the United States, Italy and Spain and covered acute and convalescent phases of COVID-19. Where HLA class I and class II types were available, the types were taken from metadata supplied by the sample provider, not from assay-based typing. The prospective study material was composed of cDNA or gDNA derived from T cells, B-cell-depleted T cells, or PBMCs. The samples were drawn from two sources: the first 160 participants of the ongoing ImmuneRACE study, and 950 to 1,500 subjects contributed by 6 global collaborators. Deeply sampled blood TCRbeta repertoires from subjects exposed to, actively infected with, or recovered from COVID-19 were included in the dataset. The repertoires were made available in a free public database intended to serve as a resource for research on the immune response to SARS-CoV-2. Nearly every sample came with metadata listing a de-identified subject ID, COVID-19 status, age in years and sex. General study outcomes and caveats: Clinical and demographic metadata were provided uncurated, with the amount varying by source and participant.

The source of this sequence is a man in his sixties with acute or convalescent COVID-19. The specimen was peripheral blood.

The nucleotide sequence is TGTGCCAGCAGCCAATCGGGTCAGGGGGAGCAGCCCCAGCATTTT. Protein translation: CASSQSGQGEQPQHF. The receptor chain draws on TRBV16 and TRBJ1-5, and TRBD1 matches 7 of the central bases. The junction shows trimming of 0 bases on V and 7 bases on J, and the gene matches do not reach 6 bases of it. Taken from the germline V gene, the CDR1 and CDR2 loops are KGHSY and FQNENV. From cysteine to phenylalanine, the CDR3 is 15 amino acids long. Only CDR3 DNA remains: 45 bases, in frame from the first base.